This record looks at one T cell receptor beta chain sequence and its context. Investigators produced naive CD8 libraries from about 20,000 to 1,000,000 sorted cells, drawing on 10%, 30% or 50% RNA. The source of the sample is a study of molecular identifiers for immune sequencing clone quantification. Overall study context: For replicates, RNA isolated from roughly 21,000 or 96,000 naive CD8 cells was divided into five portions, of which four were sequenced.

Using its own MiXCR run on the PCR reads, TCRdb lists one record per CDR3 protein. The table lists more than 50,000 distinct CDR3 sequences, about a fifth of them singletons. In germline, CDR1 is SEHNR, CDR2 FQNEAQ (reference sequence). The ends were cut back, 5 bases at V and 2 bases at J, with 18 bases in the middle. The CDR3 sequence is 16 residues long. The clonotype was recovered from a human donor in good health. Some libraries in this study had Jurkat cell RNA spiked in. Sequencing used naive CD8+ T cells from blood, with Jurkat cell RNA spiked in. Subset of the sample: FACS-sorted CD8+CD4-CCR7+CD45RA+ naive T cells. V gene TRBV7-9 combines with J gene TRBJ1-2; no definite D call. CDR3 in amino acids: CASSPSFGEFNYGYTF. DNA for the CDR3: TGTGCCAGCAGCCCCTCTTTCGGTGAATTCAACTATGGCTACACCTTC.